Listed below are T cell receptor beta chains from one sample, sequenced in a study of blood T cell repertoires in COVID-19. This table comes from immunoSEQ multiplex PCR, and its TCRdb copy is limited to in-frame clones, with some not included. The profile shows under 350,000 clones, around 89% of them singletons. The sample consisted of peripheral blood. The receptor set was obtained from a man between 35 and 55 years old with acute or convalescent COVID-19. The CDR3 runs from the conserved cysteine through the conserved F or W. Fields, in order: clone size, V gene, D gene, J gene, CDR3 protein, CDR3 DNA. The D gene is left open where the match is weak. Clone size is not always given. Where it is, it says once, few, many or a class for expanded clones.

abundance: once
v_gene: TRBV14
d_gene: TRBD1
j_gene: TRBJ1-4
CDR3aa: CASSPTGGFREKLFF
CDR3nt: TGTGCCAGCAGCCCCACAGGGGGCTTTCGTGAAAAACTGTTTTTT

abundance: NA
v_gene: TRBV29-1
d_gene: NA
j_gene: TRBJ2-1
CDR3aa: CSVEAGAGEQFF
CDR3nt: TGCAGCGTTGAGGCGGGGGCTGGTGAGCAGTTCTTC

abundance: NA
v_gene: TRBV20-1
d_gene: NA
j_gene: TRBJ2-4
CDR3aa: CSASWGVENIQYF
CDR3nt: TGCAGTGCTAGTTGGGGGGTCGAAAACATTCAGTACTTC

abundance: NA
v_gene: TRBV2
d_gene: NA
j_gene: TRBJ2-3
CDR3aa: CASRTETDTQYF
CDR3nt: TGTGCCAGCCGGACAGAGACAGATACGCAGTATTTT

abundance: NA
v_gene: TRBV10-3
d_gene: NA
j_gene: TRBJ1-5
CDR3aa: CAISETVQGYQPQHF
CDR3nt: TGTGCCATCAGTGAGACGGTACAGGGCTATCAGCCCCAGCATTTT

abundance: many
v_gene: TRBV2
d_gene: NA
j_gene: TRBJ1-5
CDR3aa: CASSEQGGQPQHF
CDR3nt: TGTGCCAGCAGTGAACAGGGCGGACAGCCCCAGCATTTT

abundance: NA
v_gene: TRBV30
d_gene: NA
j_gene: TRBJ2-2
CDR3aa: CAWIARGNTGELFF
CDR3nt: TGTGCCTGGATTGCCAGGGGTAACACCGGGGAGCTGTTTTTT

abundance: NA
v_gene: TRBV9
d_gene: NA
j_gene: TRBJ2-2
CDR3aa: CASSVGFAGEVLFF
CDR3nt: TGTGCCAGCAGCGTAGGCTTCGCGGGCGAGGTGCTGTTTTTT

abundance: NA
v_gene: TRBV5-1
d_gene: NA
j_gene: TRBJ1-5
CDR3aa: CASSLESPEQPQHF
CDR3nt: TGCGCCAGCAGCTTGGAATCTCCCGAGCAGCCCCAGCATTTT

abundance: NA
v_gene: TRBV5-6
d_gene: TRBD1
j_gene: TRBJ1-3
CDR3aa: CASSKRTGVDGNTIYF
CDR3nt: TGTGCCAGCAGCAAAAGGACAGGGGTGGACGGAAACACCATATATTTT

abundance: NA
v_gene: TRBV10-3
d_gene: TRBD1
j_gene: TRBJ2-2
CDR3aa: CAIRKGQFNTGELFF
CDR3nt: TGTGCCATCAGAAAGGGACAGTTCAACACCGGGGAGCTGTTTTTT

abundance: once
v_gene: TRBV12-5
d_gene: NA
j_gene: TRBJ1-3
CDR3aa: CASGSTGNTIYF
CDR3nt: TGTGCTAGTGGTTCCACGGGGAACACCATATATTTT

abundance: NA
v_gene: TRBV11-1
d_gene: TRBD1
j_gene: TRBJ1-4
CDR3aa: CASSSRQGNSEKLFF
CDR3nt: TGTGCCAGCAGCTCGAGACAGGGGAATAGTGAAAAACTGTTTTTT

abundance: NA
v_gene: TRBV6-5
d_gene: TRBD1
j_gene: TRBJ1-1
CDR3aa: CASRNGQGVEAFF
CDR3nt: TGTGCCAGCAGAAACGGACAGGGCGTGGAAGCTTTCTTT

abundance: NA
v_gene: TRBV30
d_gene: TRBD1
j_gene: TRBJ2-1
CDR3aa: CALWGTGFNEQFF
CDR3nt: TGTGCTTTATGGGGGACAGGGTTCAATGAGCAGTTCTTC

abundance: NA
v_gene: TRBV7-6
d_gene: NA
j_gene: TRBJ2-2
CDR3aa: CASSLEGGYTGELFF
CDR3nt: TGTGCCAGCAGCTTAGAAGGGGGATACACCGGGGAGCTGTTTTTT

abundance: NA
v_gene: TRBV27
d_gene: TRBD1
j_gene: TRBJ1-5
CDR3aa: CASSFTGGSQPQHF
CDR3nt: TGTGCCAGCAGCTTCACAGGGGGGAGTCAGCCCCAGCATTTT

abundance: NA
v_gene: TRBV12-3/TRBV12-4
d_gene: NA
j_gene: TRBJ1-2
CDR3aa: CASSLSSYGYTF
CDR3nt: TGTGCCAGCAGTTTATCGAGCTATGGCTACACCTTC

abundance: NA
v_gene: TRBV18
d_gene: TRBD2
j_gene: TRBJ2-4
CDR3aa: CASSLQGGDKNIQYF
CDR3nt: TGTGCCAGCTCACTCCAGGGAGGGGACAAAAACATTCAGTACTTC

abundance: NA
v_gene: TRBV5-4
d_gene: TRBD1
j_gene: TRBJ1-2
CDR3aa: CASSSEGTGGTYGYTF
CDR3nt: TGTGCCAGCAGCTCTGAGGGTACAGGGGGCACCTATGGCTACACCTTC

abundance: NA
v_gene: TRBV5-1
d_gene: NA
j_gene: TRBJ2-7
CDR3aa: CASSSQGYEQYF
CDR3nt: TGCGCCAGCAGCTCACAGGGCTACGAGCAGTACTTC

abundance: few
v_gene: TRBV6-5
d_gene: NA
j_gene: TRBJ1-2
CDR3aa: CASRRTVSWGYTF
CDR3nt: TGTGCCAGCAGAAGGACAGTGAGTTGGGGCTACACCTTC

abundance: NA
v_gene: TRBV5-1
d_gene: NA
j_gene: TRBJ2-3
CDR3aa: CASSLQDTEDTQYF
CDR3nt: TGCGCCAGCAGCTTGCAGGACACGGAAGATACGCAGTATTTT

abundance: NA
v_gene: TRBV6-1
d_gene: NA
j_gene: TRBJ2-1
CDR3aa: CASSESPNGYNEQFF
CDR3nt: TGTGCCAGCAGTGAAAGTCCGAACGGGTACAATGAGCAGTTCTTC

abundance: NA
v_gene: TRBV5-6
d_gene: NA
j_gene: TRBJ1-5
CDR3aa: CASSFGQGRQPQHF
CDR3nt: TGTGCCAGCAGCTTTGGGCAGGGTAGGCAGCCCCAGCATTTT

abundance: NA
v_gene: TRBV29-1
d_gene: NA
j_gene: TRBJ2-7
CDR3aa: CSVEDPGTAGRAEQYF
CDR3nt: TGCAGCGTTGAAGATCCGGGGACAGCGGGTCGGGCCGAGCAGTACTTC

abundance: NA
v_gene: TRBV10-3
d_gene: TRBD2
j_gene: TRBJ2-7
CDR3aa: CAISESLAGLLNEQYF
CDR3nt: TGTGCCATCAGTGAGTCCCTAGCGGGACTACTCAACGAGCAGTACTTC

abundance: NA
v_gene: TRBV3-1/TRBV3-2
d_gene: NA
j_gene: TRBJ2-7
CDR3aa: CASSQEVGREQYF
CDR3nt: TGTGCCAGCAGCCAAGAGGTGGGGCGCGAGCAGTACTTC

abundance: NA
v_gene: TRBV5-1
d_gene: NA
j_gene: TRBJ2-2
CDR3aa: CASSLGQGIGELFF
CDR3nt: TGCGCCAGCAGCTTGGGGCAGGGGATCGGGGAGCTGTTTTTT

abundance: NA
v_gene: TRBV29-1
d_gene: TRBD2
j_gene: TRBJ2-4
CDR3aa: CSVSSGGAKNIQYF
CDR3nt: TGCAGCGTCTCTAGCGGGGGTGCCAAAAACATTCAGTACTTC

abundance: once
v_gene: TRBV14
d_gene: NA
j_gene: TRBJ1-3
CDR3aa: CASSQEGGKNRNTIYF
CDR3nt: TGTGCCAGCAGCCAAGAGGGGGGAAAGAACCGAAACACCATATATTTT

abundance: NA
v_gene: TRBV19
d_gene: TRBD2
j_gene: TRBJ2-7
CDR3aa: CASSISPGGPGEQYF
CDR3nt: TGTGCCAGTAGTATCTCTCCGGGGGGGCCCGGCGAGCAGTACTTC

abundance: NA
v_gene: TRBV19
d_gene: NA
j_gene: TRBJ1-3
CDR3aa: CASSIGGSSGNTIYF
CDR3nt: TGTGCCAGTAGTATAGGCGGGAGCTCTGGAAACACCATATATTTT

abundance: NA
v_gene: TRBV7-6
d_gene: TRBD1
j_gene: TRBJ2-7
CDR3aa: CASSAHPGTGDYEQYF
CDR3nt: TGTGCCAGCAGTGCGCACCCCGGGACAGGGGACTACGAGCAGTACTTC

abundance: NA
v_gene: TRBV6-5
d_gene: NA
j_gene: TRBJ1-2
CDR3aa: CASSRAGNPYGYTF
CDR3nt: TGTGCCAGCAGTCGGGCGGGGAACCCCTATGGCTACACCTTC

abundance: NA
v_gene: TRBV23-1
d_gene: TRBD1
j_gene: TRBJ1-3
CDR3aa: CASSQLRDSSSGNTIYF
CDR3nt: TGCGCCAGCAGTCAACTAAGGGACAGTTCATCTGGAAACACCATATATTTT

abundance: NA
v_gene: TRBV7-8
d_gene: TRBD1
j_gene: TRBJ1-2
CDR3aa: CASSSRRTGGSDGYTF
CDR3nt: TGTGCCAGCAGCTCGCGCCGGACAGGGGGAAGTGATGGCTACACCTTC

abundance: NA
v_gene: TRBV6-6
d_gene: TRBD1
j_gene: TRBJ1-5
CDR3aa: CASTAGTALNQPQHF
CDR3nt: TGTGCCAGCACTGCCGGGACAGCTCTCAATCAGCCCCAGCATTTT

abundance: NA
v_gene: TRBV5-8
d_gene: NA
j_gene: TRBJ2-2
CDR3aa: CASSSTGWELFF
CDR3nt: TGTGCCAGCAGCTCGACGGGGTGGGAGCTGTTTTTT

abundance: once
v_gene: TRBV19
d_gene: TRBD1
j_gene: TRBJ1-1
CDR3aa: CASTLTGVGPNTEAFF
CDR3nt: TGTGCCAGTACCTTGACAGGGGTAGGGCCAAACACTGAAGCTTTCTTT

abundance: NA
v_gene: TRBV24-1
d_gene: NA
j_gene: TRBJ1-3
CDR3aa: CATSDGRGGPGNTIYF
CDR3nt: TGTGCCACCAGTGATGGACGAGGGGGTCCTGGAAACACCATATATTTT

abundance: NA
v_gene: TRBV5-1
d_gene: TRBD1
j_gene: TRBJ1-3
CDR3aa: CASSLWDAGTGYGNTIYF
CDR3nt: TGCGCCAGCAGCTTGTGGGACGCTGGGACAGGGTATGGAAACACCATATATTTT

abundance: NA
v_gene: TRBV11-2
d_gene: NA
j_gene: TRBJ2-4
CDR3aa: CASSSTYTAENIQYF
CDR3nt: TGTGCCAGCAGCTCAACGTACACAGCGGAAAACATTCAGTACTTC

abundance: NA
v_gene: TRBV19
d_gene: NA
j_gene: TRBJ1-3
CDR3aa: CASSIGAVGNTIYF
CDR3nt: TGTGCCAGTAGTATTGGAGCAGTCGGAAACACCATATATTTT

abundance: NA
v_gene: TRBV5-1
d_gene: TRBD1
j_gene: TRBJ1-1
CDR3aa: CASRLIGTAIMNTEAFF
CDR3nt: TGCGCCAGCAGACTCATAGGGACAGCCATCATGAACACTGAAGCTTTCTTT